The T cell receptor (beta chain) described here comes from a study of blood T cell repertoires in COVID-19. Study-level information: Whether acute or convalescent, the COVID-19 samples came from the United States, Italy and Spain.

Authors' methods: Researchers report that nucleated cell counts were estimated from reference gene primer amplification. The method was immunoSEQ multiplex PCR; TCRdb's version includes in-frame clones alone and lacks a portion of them. V, J and clone size are taken as reported in that table, and D and trimming were inferred from the DNA itself. The sample lists 150,000 to 200,000 clones, 88% occurring once. Specimen: peripheral blood. This clonotype originated in a man aged 45-65 years who had recovered from COVID-19.

Written as DNA, the CDR3 is TGTGCCAGCAGCCCTGCCTTACCCGGACAGGGCGAGGGCTATGGCTACACCTTC. Protein sequence: CASSPALPGQGEGYGYTF. The chain uses TRBV7-9 and TRBJ1-2; TRBD1 matches 8 bases. Unmatched junction bases numbered 18, after V lost 5 bases and J lost 4 bases. CDR1 SEHNR and CDR2 FQNEAQ come from the germline V gene (reference sequence). The CDR3 sequence is 18 residues long.